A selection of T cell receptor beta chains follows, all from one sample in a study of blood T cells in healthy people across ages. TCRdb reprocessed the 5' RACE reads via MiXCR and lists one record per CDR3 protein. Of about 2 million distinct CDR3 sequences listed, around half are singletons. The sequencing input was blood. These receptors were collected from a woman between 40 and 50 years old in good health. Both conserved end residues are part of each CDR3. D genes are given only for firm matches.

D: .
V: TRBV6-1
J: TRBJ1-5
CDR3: CASSEALAYNQPQHF
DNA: TGTGCCAGCAGTGAAGCGTTGGCTTACAATCAGCCCCAGCATTTT

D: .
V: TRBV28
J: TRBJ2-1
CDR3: CASSLEVRQYNEQFF
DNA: TGTGCCAGCAGTTTAGAAGTCAGGCAGTACAATGAGCAGTTCTTC

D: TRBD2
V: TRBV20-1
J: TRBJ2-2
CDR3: CSARDFGGSSTGELFF
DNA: TGCAGTGCTAGGGACTTCGGGGGGTCGAGCACCGGGGAGCTGTTTTTT

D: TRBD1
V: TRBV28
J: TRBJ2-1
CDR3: CASSSTGVPFF
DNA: TGTGCCAGCAGTTCGACAGGGGTTCCGTTCTTC

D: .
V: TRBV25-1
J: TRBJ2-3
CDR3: CASSEFTSCRSVGTQYF
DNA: TGTGCCAGCAGTGAATTTACTAGCTGTCGATCTGTGGGTACGCAGTATTTT

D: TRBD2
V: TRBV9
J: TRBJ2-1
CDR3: CASSQNPLAGGKNNEQFF
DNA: TGTGCCAGCAGTCAAAACCCCTTAGCGGGGGGAAAAAACAATGAGCAGTTCTTC

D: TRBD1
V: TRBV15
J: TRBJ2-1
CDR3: CATSRDGTGSYNEQFF
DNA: TGTGCCACCAGCAGAGATGGGACAGGGTCCTACAATGAGCAGTTCTTC

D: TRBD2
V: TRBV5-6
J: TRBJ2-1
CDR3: CASSLPGGGGSYNEQFF
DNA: TGTGCCAGCAGCTTGCCGGGTGGCGGGGGGTCCTACAATGAGCAGTTCTTC

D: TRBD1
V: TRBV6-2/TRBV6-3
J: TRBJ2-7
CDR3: CASSQLGQGLYEQYF
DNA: TGTGCCAGCAGCCAACTGGGACAGGGGCTCTACGAGCAGTACTTC

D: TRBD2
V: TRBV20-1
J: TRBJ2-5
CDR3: CSAGLAGKVYEQYF
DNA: TGCAGTGCTGGACTAGCGGGGAAAGTTTATGAGCAGTACTTC

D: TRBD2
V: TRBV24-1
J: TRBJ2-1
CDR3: CATSGTQRGINEQFF
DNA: TGTGCCACCAGTGGAACCCAGCGGGGTATCAATGAGCAGTTCTTC

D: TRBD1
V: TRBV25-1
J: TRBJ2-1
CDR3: CASSGYQGAYEQFF
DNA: TGTGCCAGCAGTGGATACCAGGGGGCATATGAGCAGTTCTTC

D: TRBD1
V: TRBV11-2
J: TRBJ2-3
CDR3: CASSPGGGVYF
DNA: TGTGCCAGCAGCCCAGGGGGTGGCGTGTATTTT